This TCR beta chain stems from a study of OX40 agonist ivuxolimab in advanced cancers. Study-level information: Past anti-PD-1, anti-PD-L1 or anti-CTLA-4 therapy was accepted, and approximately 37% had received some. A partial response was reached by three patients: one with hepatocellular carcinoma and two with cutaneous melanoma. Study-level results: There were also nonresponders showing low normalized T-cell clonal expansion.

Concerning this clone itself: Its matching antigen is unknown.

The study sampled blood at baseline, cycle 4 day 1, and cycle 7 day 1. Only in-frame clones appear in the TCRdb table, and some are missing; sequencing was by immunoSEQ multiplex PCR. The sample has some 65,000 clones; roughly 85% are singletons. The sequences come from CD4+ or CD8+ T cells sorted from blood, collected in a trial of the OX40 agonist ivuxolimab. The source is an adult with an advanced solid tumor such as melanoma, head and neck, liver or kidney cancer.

The CDR3, as DNA: TGTGCCAGCAGCACCGGACCGGGTCAGCCCCAGCATTTT. It is translated as CASSTGPGQPQHF. This chain links TRBV5-6 with TRBJ1-5; no reliable D call. Between the trimmed V and J ends, which lost 4 bases and 6 bases, there was a span of 11 bases. The germline V gene has CDR1 SGHDT and CDR2 YYEEEE. The CDR3 runs 13 residues. Filled out from reference TRBV5-6 and TRBJ1-5, the complete variable domain reads DAGVTQSPTHLIKTRGQQVTLRCSPKSGHDTVSWYQQALGQGPQFIFQYYEEEERQRGNFPDRFSGHQFPNYSSELNVNALLLGDSALYLCASSTGPGQPQHFGDGTRLSIL.